Each of the 32 T cell receptor beta chains below was sequenced from the same sample in a study of regulatory T cells in long-lasting Graves disease. Regarding time point: newly diagnosed GD, antithyroid drugs for less than 3 months. Construction of the TCR library relied on RNA isolated from PBMCs. Arm-PCR of CDR3 regions and iRepertoire HTBI primers were used to build TCR beta libraries. Using its own MiXCR run on the multiplex PCR reads, TCRdb lists one record per CDR3 protein. This table has roughly 500,000 distinct CDR3 sequences, about 13% appearing once. The sample was also reused in another study, on T cells in Graves' hyperthyroidism and ophthalmopathy.

Specimen: peripheral blood mononuclear cells (PBMCs), collected at new diagnosis, from a patient treated with antithyroid drugs. Receptors originate from a man aged 25-45 years with Graves disease.

Points on this clonotype: A read error may explain this, as a much larger clone is one base away. Here the CDR3 reads CASSTGTLTDMQYF. CDR3 in DNA: TGTGCCAGCAGTACCGGGACTCTCACAGATATGCAGTATTTT. The chain links TRBV12-3 or TRBV12-4 to TRBJ2-3, with a possible D match to TRBD2 (6 bases). The CDR3 runs to 14 residues.

The table lists this clonotype with many counts. V is TRBV6-2 or TRBV6-3 and J is TRBJ2-1; TRBD2 matches at 13 bases. The CDR3 has 15 residues. The V gene end was trimmed by 5 bases and the J gene end by 8 bases; junction bases not matched to a gene: 6. CDR1 is MNHEY and CDR2 is SVGEGT in the germline V gene. Here the CDR3 reads CASSILAGGLDEQFF. The CDR3 DNA sequence: TGTGCCAGCAGTATACTAGCGGGAGGGCTCGATGAGCAGTTCTTC.

This clonotype was recorded many times. This sequence joins TRBV24-1 and TRBJ1-5; D remains ambiguous. V lost 4 bases and J 1 base, leaving 10 bases between the germline ends. Per the germline V gene, CDR1 is KGHDR and CDR2 is SFDVKD. CDR3 size: 15 residues. The CDR3 DNA follows: TGTGCCACCAGTGACGGCGGAGCGAGCAATCAGCCCCAGCATTTT. It translates to CATSDGGASNQPQHF.

This clonotype was recorded many times. This chain uses TRBV27 with TRBJ1-1, with D tentatively TRBD1 (6 bases). Germline CDR1 and CDR2: MNHEY and SMNVEV (reference sequence). CDR3 length: 15 residues. Trimming pared 0 bases from V and 4 bases from J, leaving 12 bases between. This chain's CDR3 is CASSLSIGGITEAFF. CDR3 nucleotide sequence: TGTGCCAGCAGTTTATCGATAGGGGGGATCACTGAAGCTTTCTTT.

The chain recombines TRBV11-3 with TRBJ1-5; D is ambiguous. The CDR3 contains 15 residues. V was clipped by 6 bases and J by 0 bases, with 12 bases between them. Germline loops: CDR1 SGHNT, CDR2 YENEEA. The CDR3 here is CASRFQGYSNQPQHF. CDR3 in DNA: TGTGCCAGCAGGTTCCAAGGTTATAGCAATCAGCCCCAGCATTTT. The full variable domain, completed using reference TRBV11-3 and TRBJ1-5, is EAGVVQSPRYKIIEKKQPVAFWCNPISGHNTLYWYLQNLGQGPELLIRYENEEAVDDSQLPKDRFSAERLKGVDSTLKIQPAELGDSAVYLCASRFQGYSNQPQHFGDGTRLSIL.

This clonotype was seen many times. The J gene is TRBJ2-3, the V gene TRBV12-3 or TRBV12-4; TRBD2 might be the D (5 bases). With 5 bases removed from V and 2 bases from J, the gap between germline ends came to 14 bases. The CDR3 runs to 15 residues. CDR3 in amino acids: CASSPPGVATDTQYF. CDR3 DNA: TGTGCCAGCAGTCCTCCCGGGGTAGCCACAGATACGCAGTATTTT.

This clonotype occurred a few times. The V call is TRBV2, the J call TRBJ2-7, with D possibly TRBD2 on 6 matching bases. Germline V CDR1 and CDR2: SNHLY, FYNNEI. The CDR3 is made up of 12 amino acids. V gave up 6 bases and J gave up 6 bases, with 12 bases separating them. Here the CDR3 reads CASRGGLGEQYF. CDR3 sequence (DNA): TGTGCCAGCAGGGGGGGTCTGGGCGAGCAGTACTTC. Filled out from reference TRBV2 and TRBJ2-7, the complete variable domain reads EPEVTQTPSHQVTQMGQEVILRCVPISNHLYFYWYRQILGQKVEFLVSFYNNEISEKSEIFDDQFSVERPDGSNFTLKIRSTKLEDSAMYFCASRGGLGEQYFGPGTRLTVT.

The rearrangement links TRBV7-2 to TRBJ1-3; D gene unclear. CDR3 length: 16 residues. V gave up 5 bases and J gave up 2 bases, with 16 bases separating them. Germline CDR1 is SGHTA and CDR2 is FQGNSA. CDR3 in DNA: TGTGCCAGCAGCCCTTCCGTAATGGGCCCTGGAAACACCATATATTTT. As protein: CASSPSVMGPGNTIYF.

The chain carries TRBV5-4 and TRBJ2-2, with TRBD2 matching over 14 bases. The V and J ends lost 2 bases and 3 bases, in that order; junction bases with no gene match: 6. Germline CDR1 SGHNT, CDR2 YYREEE (reference sequence). The CDR3 runs to 18 residues. The CDR3 sequence is CASSFARGLAGDTGELFF. Here the CDR3 DNA reads TGTGCCAGCAGCTTTGCTAGGGGACTAGCGGGAGACACCGGGGAGCTGTTTTTT.

This clonotype appeared many times. The genes are TRBV7-9 and TRBJ1-2, with 7 positions matching TRBD1. CDR3 length equals 18 residues. V trimming: 7 bases; J trimming: 3 bases; junction bases outside the gene matches: 20. Per the germline V gene, CDR1 is SEHNR and CDR2 is FQNEAQ (reference sequence). Here the CDR3 reads CASTKGAHRLHADYGYTF. For the CDR3, the DNA is TGTGCCAGCACCAAGGGGGCACACCGGTTACACGCTGACTATGGCTACACCTTC.

In this sample, this clonotype turned up many times. V usage is TRBV2 and J usage is TRBJ2-7; 7 nucleotides agree with TRBD2. After removal of 7 bases from V and 0 bases from J, the junction contained 6 bases not matched to a gene. The CDR3 is 14 amino acids. The germline CDR1 and CDR2 sequences are SNHLY and FYNNEI. The CDR3 DNA sequence: TGTGCCAGCAATTTGGGGGGGATCTCCTACGAGCAGTACTTC. Amino acid sequence: CASNLGGISYEQYF. The full variable domain, with the rest looked up from reference TRBV2 and TRBJ2-7, is EPEVTQTPSHQVTQMGQEVILRCVPISNHLYFYWYRQILGQKVEFLVSFYNNEISEKSEIFDDQFSVERPDGSNFTLKIRSTKLEDSAMYFCASNLGGISYEQYFGPGTRLTVT.

This clonotype was recorded at least ten times. The chain uses TRBV12-3 or TRBV12-4 and TRBJ2-7; no clear D. V lost 3 bases to trimming and J lost 5 bases, with 8 bases between them. The length of the CDR3 is 12 residues. The CDR3, as DNA: TGTGCCAGCAGTTTTGACGTCGACGAGCAGTACTTC. It specifies CASSFDVDEQYF.

This clonotype was picked up a small number of times. The V and J genes are TRBV20-1 and TRBJ2-1, with 14 bases that match TRBD2. The CDR3 runs 13 residues. Per germline, CDR1 DFQATT and CDR2 SNEGSKA (reference sequence). V shed 5 bases, J shed 15 bases, and the junction held 9 bases outside the gene matches. CDR3 nucleotides: TGCAGTGCTGGGGGGACTAGCGGGAGATTCAGGTTCTTC. This encodes CSAGGTSGRFRFF.

This chain connects TRBV29-1 to TRBJ1-5, with D possibly TRBD1 on 5 matching bases. Trimming pared 1 base from V and 2 bases from J, leaving 12 bases between. The CDR3 totals 15 residues. The germline V gene has CDR1 SQVTM and CDR2 ANQGSEA. The CDR3 protein is CSVEVTGGGNQPQHF. DNA for the CDR3: TGCAGCGTTGAAGTTACGGGGGGAGGCAATCAGCCCCAGCATTTT.

The V call is TRBV29-1, the J call TRBJ2-1; D unresolved. The CDR3 runs to 11 residues. Per germline, CDR1 SQVTM and CDR2 ANQGSEA. The V end lost 4 bases, the J end lost 6 bases, and 7 bases lay between the germline ends. DNA for the CDR3: TGCAGCGTTGTATCCCTCAATGAGCAGTTCTTC. Protein sequence: CSVVSLNEQFF.

This clonotype was seen repeatedly, ten times or more. The chain combines TRBV11-2 with TRBJ2-2; 8 nucleotides line up with TRBD1. V gave up 5 bases and J gave up 3 bases; unmatched junction bases: 32. The CDR3 extends over 24 amino acids. Looked up from germline, CDR1 is SGHAT and CDR2 is FQNNGV. The chain's CDR3 is CASSLPLPAWGQVEGVGDTGELFF. For the CDR3, the DNA is TGTGCCAGCAGCCTACCCCTACCCGCCTGGGGACAGGTGGAAGGGGTGGGAGACACCGGGGAGCTGTTTTTT. Drawing the rest from reference TRBV11-2 and TRBJ2-2, the complete variable domain is EAGVAQSPRYKIIEKRQSVAFWCNPISGHATLYWYQQILGQGPKLLIQFQNNGVVDDSQLPKDRFSAERLKGVDSTLKIQPAKLEDSAVYLCASSLPLPAWGQVEGVGDTGELFFGEGSRLTVL.

At least ten counts were recorded for this clonotype. The CDR3: CASSYGGPNTGELFF. The CDR3 bases are TGTGCCAGCAGTTACGGGGGACCGAACACCGGGGAGCTGTTTTTT. The V call is TRBV28, the J call TRBJ2-2; TRBD2 might be the D (6 bases). Trimming took 4 bases from V and 0 from J, leaving 9 bases between them. CDR1 and CDR2 from the germline V gene are MDHEN and SYDVKM. The CDR3 consists of 15 residues. Complete variable domain (other parts from reference TRBV28 and TRBJ2-2): DVKVTQSSRYLVKRTGEKVFLECVQDMDHENMFWYRQDPGLGLRLIYFSYDVKMKEKGDIPEGYSVSREKKERFSLILESASTNQTSMYLCASSYGGPNTGELFFGEGSRLTVL.

The V gene is TRBV20-1, the J gene TRBJ2-4; a possible D gene is TRBD1 (6 bases). Trimming pared 5 bases from V and 1 base from J, leaving 21 bases between. This CDR3 has 17 residues. CDR1 is DFQATT, CDR2 SNEGSKA, per germline (reference sequence). The CDR3 protein is CSADSSGHGSAKNIQYF. The CDR3 DNA reads as TGCAGTGCTGATAGCTCGGGACATGGGTCGGCCAAAAACATTCAGTACTTC.

The sample holds many counts of this clonotype. The chain is built from TRBV20-1 and TRBJ2-7; 10 bases match TRBD2. The junction had 7 bases not matched to a gene; V was cut back by 1 base and J by 4 bases. Per the germline V gene, CDR1 is DFQATT and CDR2 is SNEGSKA (reference sequence). The CDR3 is made up of 15 amino acids. The CDR3 DNA sequence: TGCAGTGCTAGAGGCCCAGCGGGAGGGCCTTACGAGCAGTACTTC. Protein: CSARGPAGGPYEQYF.

This clonotype has ten or more counts. J is TRBJ1-2 and V is TRBV2, with D possibly being TRBD1 (5 bases). Trimming left V 6 bases short and J 0 bases short, with 8 bases between. The CDR3 consists of 13 residues. Germline V gives CDR1 SNHLY, CDR2 FYNNEI. Written as DNA, the CDR3 is TGTGCCAGCAGACAGGTAGCTAACTATGGCTACACCTTC. Residues: CASRQVANYGYTF. Drawing the rest from reference TRBV2 and TRBJ1-2, the complete variable domain is EPEVTQTPSHQVTQMGQEVILRCVPISNHLYFYWYRQILGQKVEFLVSFYNNEISEKSEIFDDQFSVERPDGSNFTLKIRSTKLEDSAMYFCASRQVANYGYTFGSGTRLTVV.

The chain couples TRBV4-1 to TRBJ2-7, with D unresolved. The length of the CDR3 is 14 residues. CDR1 is MGHRA, CDR2 YSYEKL, per germline. The ends were cut back, 5 bases at V and 0 bases at J, with 11 bases in the middle. Written as DNA, the CDR3 is TGCGCCAGCAGCTTAACATACAGCTCCTACGAGCAGTACTTC. Its translation: CASSLTYSSYEQYF.

This clonotype was seen repeatedly, ten times or more. The rearrangement links TRBV12-3 or TRBV12-4 to TRBJ1-6; 9 bases align to TRBD1. V dropped 5 bases and J dropped 11; count of bases not matched to a gene: 10. CDR3 length equals 15 residues. CDR3 sequence: CASSAGTGIYTPLHF. The DNA for the CDR3 is TGTGCCAGCAGTGCCGGGACAGGGATTTATACACCCCTCCACTTT.

This chain links TRBV2 with TRBJ2-3; perhaps TRBD1 as D (6 bases). Trimming shortened V by 4 bases and J by 5 bases, and 10 bases separated the two germline ends. The germline gives CDR1 SNHLY, CDR2 FYNNEI. This CDR3 is 13 amino acids long. CDR3 amino acids: CASSARDKDTQYF. The CDR3 DNA reads TGTGCCAGCAGTGCCCGGGACAAAGATACGCAGTATTTT.

The chain uses TRBV6-1 and TRBJ2-7; 8 positions match TRBD1. Germline CDR1 and CDR2: MNHNS and SASEGT. V lost 6 bases and J lost 3; bases outside the gene matches: 10. The CDR3 spans 15 residues. CDR3 sequence reads: CASRETGGNNYEQYF. CDR3 DNA: TGTGCCAGCAGGGAAACAGGGGGAAACAACTACGAGCAGTACTTC.

The V and J genes are TRBV2 and TRBJ2-5, with no clear D. Germline CDR1 reads SNHLY; CDR2 reads FYNNEI. The CDR3 sequence is 14 residues long. V lost 6 bases and J lost 2, with 13 bases in between. The CDR3 here is CASSQVSGQETQYF. The CDR3 nucleotides read TGTGCCAGCAGCCAAGTATCAGGACAAGAGACCCAGTACTTC.

This clonotype was seen many times. V usage is TRBV12-3 or TRBV12-4 and J usage is TRBJ2-5; the D call may be TRBD1 or TRBD2 (5 bases each). Trimming pared 3 bases from V and 3 bases from J, leaving 20 bases between. The CDR3 is 17 amino acids. CDR3 amino acids: CASSFGARTAKKETQYF. Here the CDR3 DNA reads TGTGCCAGCAGTTTCGGGGCTAGAACGGCTAAAAAAGAGACCCAGTACTTC.

This chain links TRBV20-1 with TRBJ2-1, with TRBD2 identical over 8 bases. This CDR3 has 15 residues. Germline V lookup: CDR1 DFQATT, CDR2 SNEGSKA (reference sequence). The V gene end was trimmed by 3 bases and the J gene end by 6 bases; junction bases not matched to a gene: 10. CDR3 sequence: CSASFGLAGSNEQFF. The CDR3 DNA sequence: TGCAGTGCTAGTTTTGGGCTAGCGGGTTCCAATGAGCAGTTCTTC.

V gene TRBV7-9 combines with J gene TRBJ2-1; D gene unclear. The ends were cut back, 2 bases at V and 2 bases at J, with 19 bases in the middle. Germline V gene lookup returns CDR1 SEHNR and CDR2 FQNEAQ (reference sequence). The CDR3 loop spans 18 amino acids. The CDR3 DNA reads as TGTGCCAGCAGCTTATTCACTTACCGAAGCGACCCCTACAATGAGCAGTTCTTC. Protein: CASSLFTYRSDPYNEQFF.

The sample holds many counts of this clonotype. The chain has TRBV3-1 and TRBJ2-3; 14 bases are a match to TRBD2. This CDR3 has 16 residues. V gave up 3 bases and J gave up 6 bases; unmatched junction bases: 5. Germline lookup yields CDR1 LGHDT and CDR2 YNNKEL (reference sequence). CDR3 protein: CASSQGTSGSGDTQYF. CDR3 coding DNA: TGTGCCAGCAGCCAGGGGACTAGCGGGAGCGGGGATACGCAGTATTTT.

The CDR3 DNA follows: TGTGCCTGTCCCCGGACAGGGGCTTACGCAGAGAATGAGCAGTTCTTC. It codes for CACPRTGAYAENEQFF. This sequence joins TRBV30 and TRBJ2-1; 9 nucleotides match TRBD1. The CDR3 runs to 16 residues. Germline V lookup: CDR1 GTSNPN, CDR2 SVGIG (reference sequence). Trimming cost V 6 bases and J 7 bases; bases outside gene matches: 16.

The sample holds many counts of this clonotype. This sequence joins TRBV3-1 and TRBJ2-7; 9 bases align to TRBD1. The ends lost 4 bases at V and 3 bases at J; junction bases unmatched: 7. The CDR3 sequence is 15 residues long. Germline lookup yields CDR1 LGHDT and CDR2 YNNKEL (reference sequence). This chain's CDR3 is CASSRSRQGGYEQYF. The CDR3, as DNA: TGTGCCAGCAGCCGATCAAGACAGGGGGGCTACGAGCAGTACTTC.

The chain joins TRBV20-1 to TRBJ2-2; D is ambiguous. The V gene lost 1 base and the J gene lost 3 bases, with 12 bases spanning the gap. The CDR3 consists of 15 residues. Germline V gives CDR1 DFQATT, CDR2 SNEGSKA (reference sequence). DNA for the CDR3: TGCAGTGCTAGAGGCCTAGTAGGGTACACCGGGGAGCTGTTTTTT. It yields the protein CSARGLVGYTGELFF.